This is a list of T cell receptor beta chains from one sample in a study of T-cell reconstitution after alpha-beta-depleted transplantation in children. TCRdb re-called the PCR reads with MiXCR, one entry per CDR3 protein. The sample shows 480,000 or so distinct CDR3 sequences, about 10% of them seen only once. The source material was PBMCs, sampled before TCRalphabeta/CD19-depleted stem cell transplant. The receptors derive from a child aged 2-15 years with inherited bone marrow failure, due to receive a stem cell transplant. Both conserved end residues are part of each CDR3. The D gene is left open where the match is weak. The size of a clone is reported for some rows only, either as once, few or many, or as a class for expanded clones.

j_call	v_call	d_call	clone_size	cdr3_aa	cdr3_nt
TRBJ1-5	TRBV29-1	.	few	CSVEVGAGQPQHF	TGCAGCGTTGAGGTGGGGGCGGGGCAGCCCCAGCATTTT
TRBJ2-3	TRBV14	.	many	CASSQDWSLSTDTQYF	TGTGCCAGCAGCCAAGATTGGTCCCTTAGCACAGATACGCAGTATTTT
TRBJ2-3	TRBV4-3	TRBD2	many	CASSQDQSGSIADTQYF	TGCGCCAGCAGCCAAGATCAAAGCGGGAGTATAGCAGATACGCAGTATTTT
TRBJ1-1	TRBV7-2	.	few	CASSLVSGQMNTEAFF	TGTGCCAGCAGCTTAGTTTCGGGCCAGATGAACACTGAAGCTTTCTTT
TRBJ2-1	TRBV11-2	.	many	CASSFPLGGTYNEQFF	TGTGCCAGCAGCTTTCCCTTGGGCGGGACCTACAATGAGCAGTTCTTC
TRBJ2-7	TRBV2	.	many	CASSEGGSYEQYF	TGTGCCAGCAGTGAGGGCGGCTCCTACGAGCAGTACTTC
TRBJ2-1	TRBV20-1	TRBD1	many	CSARMTGGNEQFF	TGCAGTGCTAGGATGACAGGGGGCAATGAGCAGTTCTTC
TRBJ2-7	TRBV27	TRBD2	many	CASSPGLALYEQYF	TGTGCCAGCAGTCCCGGACTAGCTCTCTACGAGCAGTACTTC
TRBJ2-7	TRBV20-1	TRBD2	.	CSAVALAGAYYEQYF	TGCAGTGCTGTCGCCCTAGCGGGAGCGTACTACGAGCAGTACTTC
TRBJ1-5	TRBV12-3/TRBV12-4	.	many	CASLVWGSNQPQHF	TGTGCCAGCCTAGTCTGGGGCTCCAATCAGCCCCAGCATTTT
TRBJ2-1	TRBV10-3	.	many	CAISESRDQNNEQFF	TGTGCCATCAGTGAGTCCCGGGACCAAAACAATGAGCAGTTCTTC
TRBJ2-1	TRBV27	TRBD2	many	CASTPSGSGSKNEQFF	TGTGCCAGCACCCCCAGTGGAAGCGGGAGTAAAAATGAGCAGTTCTTC
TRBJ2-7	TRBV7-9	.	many	CASSWAAAGSRFYEQYF	TGTGCCAGCAGCTGGGCCGCGGCGGGATCAAGATTCTACGAGCAGTACTTC
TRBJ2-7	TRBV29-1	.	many	CSVEDRGFEQYF	TGCAGCGTTGAAGATCGAGGTTTCGAGCAGTACTTC
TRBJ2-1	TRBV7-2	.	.	CASSLDWVPYNEQFF	TGTGCCAGCAGCTTAGATTGGGTCCCTTACAATGAGCAGTTCTTC
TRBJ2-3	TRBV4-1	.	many	CASSPRDRDTQYF	TGCGCCAGCAGCCCCCGGGACCGTGATACGCAGTATTTT
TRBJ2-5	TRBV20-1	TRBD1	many	CSAETGPYGETQYF	TGCAGTGCTGAGACAGGGCCCTATGGAGAGACCCAGTACTTC
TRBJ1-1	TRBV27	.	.	CASRHKRDTEAFF	TGTGCCAGCAGACATAAGAGGGACACTGAAGCTTTCTTT
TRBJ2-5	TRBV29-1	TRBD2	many	CSVAGLAGRETQYF	TGCAGCGTTGCGGGCCTAGCGGGAAGAGAGACCCAGTACTTC
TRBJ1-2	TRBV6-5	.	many	CASSYSGSNYGYTF	TGTGCCAGCAGTTACTCCGGGTCTAACTATGGCTACACCTTC
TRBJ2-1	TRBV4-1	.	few	CASSQTPTSSIYNEQFF	TGCGCCAGCAGCCAGACGCCCACTAGCTCGATCTACAATGAGCAGTTCTTC
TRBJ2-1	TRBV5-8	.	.	CASSLEASEQFF	TGTGCCAGCAGCTTGGAGGCCAGTGAGCAGTTCTTC